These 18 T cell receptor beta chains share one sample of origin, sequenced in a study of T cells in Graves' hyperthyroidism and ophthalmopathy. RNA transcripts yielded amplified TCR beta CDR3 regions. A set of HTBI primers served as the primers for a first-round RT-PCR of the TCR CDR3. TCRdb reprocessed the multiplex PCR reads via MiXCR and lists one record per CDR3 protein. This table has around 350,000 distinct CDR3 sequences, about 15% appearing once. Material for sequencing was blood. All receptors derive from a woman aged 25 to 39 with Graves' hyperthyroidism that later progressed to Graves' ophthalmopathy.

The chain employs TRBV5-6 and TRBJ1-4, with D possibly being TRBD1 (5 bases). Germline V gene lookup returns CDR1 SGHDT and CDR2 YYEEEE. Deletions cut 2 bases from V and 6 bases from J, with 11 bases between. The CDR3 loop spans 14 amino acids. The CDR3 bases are TGTGCCAGCAGCTTTGGGGGGGTCGATGAAAAACTGTTTTTT. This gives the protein CASSFGGVDEKLFF. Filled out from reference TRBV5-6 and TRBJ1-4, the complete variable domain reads DAGVTQSPTHLIKTRGQQVTLRCSPKSGHDTVSWYQQALGQGPQFIFQYYEEEERQRGNFPDRFSGHQFPNYSSELNVNALLLGDSALYLCASSFGGVDEKLFFGSGTQLSVL.

In nucleotides, the CDR3 is TGTGCCAGCCGCCGGGACGCCAACACCGGGGAGCTGTTTTTT. It encodes CASRRDANTGELFF. This rearrangement joins TRBV2 to TRBJ2-2; D may correspond to TRBD1 or TRBD2 (5 bases each). The CDR3 has 14 residues. V was shortened by 8 bases and J by 2 bases, with 12 bases between the two germline ends. CDR1 and CDR2 from the germline V gene are SNHLY and FYNNEI.

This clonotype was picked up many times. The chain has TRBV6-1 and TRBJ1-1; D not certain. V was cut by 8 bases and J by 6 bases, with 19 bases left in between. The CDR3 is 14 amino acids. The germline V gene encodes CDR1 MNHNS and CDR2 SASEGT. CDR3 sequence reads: CASVSTPPDPEAFF. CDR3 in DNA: TGTGCCAGCGTTTCTACTCCACCCGACCCTGAAGCTTTCTTT.

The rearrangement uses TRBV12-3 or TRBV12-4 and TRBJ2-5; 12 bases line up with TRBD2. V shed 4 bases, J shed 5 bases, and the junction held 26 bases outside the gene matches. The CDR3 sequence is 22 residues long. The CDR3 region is CASSWGPPGLAGSSKNRETQYF. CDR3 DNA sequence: TGTGCCAGCAGTTGGGGCCCCCCAGGACTAGCGGGAAGCTCCAAAAACCGGGAGACCCAGTACTTC.

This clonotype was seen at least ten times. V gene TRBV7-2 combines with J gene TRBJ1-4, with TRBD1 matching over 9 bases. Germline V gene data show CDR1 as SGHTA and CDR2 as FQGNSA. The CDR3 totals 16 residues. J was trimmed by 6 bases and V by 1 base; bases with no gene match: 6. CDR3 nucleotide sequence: TGTGCCAGCAGCTTAGTGCCCGGGACAGGGTATGAAAAACTGTTTTTT. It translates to CASSLVPGTGYEKLFF.

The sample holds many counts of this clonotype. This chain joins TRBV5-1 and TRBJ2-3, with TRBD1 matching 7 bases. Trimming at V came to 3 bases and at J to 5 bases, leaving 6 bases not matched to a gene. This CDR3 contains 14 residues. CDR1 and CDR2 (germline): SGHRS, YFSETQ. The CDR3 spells CASSSMTGRDTQYF. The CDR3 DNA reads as TGCGCCAGCAGCTCGATGACAGGGAGAGATACGCAGTATTTT.

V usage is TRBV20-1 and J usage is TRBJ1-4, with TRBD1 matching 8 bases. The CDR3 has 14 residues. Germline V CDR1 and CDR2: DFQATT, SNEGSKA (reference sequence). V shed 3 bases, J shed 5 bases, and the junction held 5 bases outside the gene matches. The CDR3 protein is CSASQGASNEKLFF. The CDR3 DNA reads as TGCAGTGCTAGTCAGGGGGCATCAAATGAAAAACTGTTTTTT.

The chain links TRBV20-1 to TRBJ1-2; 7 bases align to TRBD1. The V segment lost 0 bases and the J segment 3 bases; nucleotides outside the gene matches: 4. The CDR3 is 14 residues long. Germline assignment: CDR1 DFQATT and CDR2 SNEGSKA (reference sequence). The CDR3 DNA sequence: TGCAGTGCTAGAGATCGGCAGGGGGACTATGGCTACACCTTC. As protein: CSARDRQGDYGYTF.

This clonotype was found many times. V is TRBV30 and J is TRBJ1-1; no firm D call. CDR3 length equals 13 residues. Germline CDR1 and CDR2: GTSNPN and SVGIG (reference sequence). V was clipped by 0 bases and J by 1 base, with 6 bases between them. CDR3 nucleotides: TGTGCCTGGAGTGTACGGGCGAACACTGAAGCTTTCTTT. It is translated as CAWSVRANTEAFF. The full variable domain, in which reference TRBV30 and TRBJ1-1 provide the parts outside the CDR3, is SQTIHQWPATLVQPVGSPLSLECTVEGTSNPNLYWYRQAAGRGLQLLFYSVGIGQISSEVPQNLSASRPQDRQFILSSKKLLLSDSGFYLCAWSVRANTEAFFGQGTRLTVV.

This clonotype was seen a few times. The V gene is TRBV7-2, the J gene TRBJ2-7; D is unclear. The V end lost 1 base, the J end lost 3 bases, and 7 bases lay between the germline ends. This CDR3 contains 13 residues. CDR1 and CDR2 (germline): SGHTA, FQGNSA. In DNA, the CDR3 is TGTGCCAGCAGCTTAGATTACTACTACGAGCAGTACTTC. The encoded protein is CASSLDYYYEQYF.

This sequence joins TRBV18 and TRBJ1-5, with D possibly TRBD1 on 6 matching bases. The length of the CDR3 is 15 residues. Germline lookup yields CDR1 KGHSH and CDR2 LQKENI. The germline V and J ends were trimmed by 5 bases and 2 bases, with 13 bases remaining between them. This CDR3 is CASSWGLSGNQPQHF. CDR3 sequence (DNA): TGTGCCAGCTCATGGGGGCTAAGTGGCAATCAGCCCCAGCATTTT.

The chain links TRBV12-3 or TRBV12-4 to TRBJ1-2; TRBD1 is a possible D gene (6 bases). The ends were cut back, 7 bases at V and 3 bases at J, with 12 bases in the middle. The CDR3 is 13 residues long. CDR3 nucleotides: TGTGCCAGCACCCCGTCAGGGGACTATGGCTACACCTTC. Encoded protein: CASTPSGDYGYTF.

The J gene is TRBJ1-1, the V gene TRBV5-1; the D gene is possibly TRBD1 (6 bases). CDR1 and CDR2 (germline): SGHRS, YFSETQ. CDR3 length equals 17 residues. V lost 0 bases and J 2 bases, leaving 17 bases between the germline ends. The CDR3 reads CASSLGLLTGKNTEAFF. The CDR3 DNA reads TGCGCCAGCAGCTTGGGGCTACTTACAGGGAAAAACACTGAAGCTTTCTTT.

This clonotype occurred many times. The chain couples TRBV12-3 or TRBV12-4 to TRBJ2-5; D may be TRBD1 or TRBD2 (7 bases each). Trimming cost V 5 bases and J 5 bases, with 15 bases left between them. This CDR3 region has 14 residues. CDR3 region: CASSPAGGGETQYF. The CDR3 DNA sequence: TGTGCCAGCAGTCCTGCAGGGGGAGGGGAGACCCAGTACTTC.

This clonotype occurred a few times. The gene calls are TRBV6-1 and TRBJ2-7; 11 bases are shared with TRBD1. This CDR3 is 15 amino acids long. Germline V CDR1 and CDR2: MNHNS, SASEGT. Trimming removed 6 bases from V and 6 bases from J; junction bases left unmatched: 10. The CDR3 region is CASRGGRTGGREQYF. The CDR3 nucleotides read TGTGCCAGCAGGGGCGGACGGACAGGGGGCCGCGAGCAGTACTTC.

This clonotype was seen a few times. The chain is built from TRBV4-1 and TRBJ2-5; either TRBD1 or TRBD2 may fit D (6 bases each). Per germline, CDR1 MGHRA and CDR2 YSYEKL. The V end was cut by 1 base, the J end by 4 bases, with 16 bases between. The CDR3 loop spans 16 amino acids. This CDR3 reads CASSQGWGALGETQYF. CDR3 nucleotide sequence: TGCGCCAGCAGCCAAGGTTGGGGGGCCCTGGGAGAGACCCAGTACTTC.

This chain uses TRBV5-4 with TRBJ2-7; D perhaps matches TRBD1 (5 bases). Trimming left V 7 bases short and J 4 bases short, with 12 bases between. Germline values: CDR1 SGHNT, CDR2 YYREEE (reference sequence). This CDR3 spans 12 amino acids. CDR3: CASGASMYEQYF. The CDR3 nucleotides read TGTGCCAGCGGGGCGAGTATGTACGAGCAGTACTTC. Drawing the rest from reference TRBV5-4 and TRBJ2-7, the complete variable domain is ETGVTQSPTHLIKTRGQQVTLRCSSQSGHNTVSWYQQALGQGPQFIFQYYREEENGRGNFPPRFSGLQFPNYSSELNVNALELDDSALYLCASGASMYEQYFGPGTRLTVT.

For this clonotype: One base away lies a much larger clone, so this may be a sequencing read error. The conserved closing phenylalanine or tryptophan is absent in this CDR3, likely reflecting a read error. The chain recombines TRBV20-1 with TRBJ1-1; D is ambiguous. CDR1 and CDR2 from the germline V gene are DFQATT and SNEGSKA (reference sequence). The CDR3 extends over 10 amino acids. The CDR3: CRWGNTEAFL. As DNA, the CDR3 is TGCAGGTGGGGGAACACTGAAGCTTTCCTT.